Each of the 32 T cell receptor beta chains below was sequenced from the same sample in a study of OX40 agonist ivuxolimab in advanced cancers. Here immunoSEQ multiplex PCR was the method, and the copy in TCRdb shows in-frame clones only, minus some. The table lists around 80,000 clones, 88% of them singletons. This specimen consisted of CD4+ or CD8+ T cells sorted from blood, obtained in a trial of the OX40 agonist ivuxolimab. The receptor source for this set is an adult with an advanced solid tumor such as melanoma, head and neck, liver or kidney cancer.

The rearrangement links TRBV6-5 to TRBJ2-7; D may be TRBD2 (5 bases). The germline V gene encodes CDR1 MNHEY and CDR2 SVGAGI. This CDR3 is 15 amino acids long. V was trimmed by 4 bases and J by 0 bases, leaving 13 bases between them. The CDR3 protein is CASSLDWRSSYEQYF. The CDR3 nucleotides are TGTGCCAGCAGTTTGGACTGGAGGAGCTCCTACGAGCAGTACTTC.

The table lists this clone with many counts. The chain has TRBV19 and TRBJ2-2, with D perhaps matching TRBD2 (5 bases). The CDR3 length is 14 residues. Trimming took off 8 bases at V and 0 bases at J, with 10 bases between the two ends. CDR1 and CDR2 (germline): LNHDA, SQIVND (reference sequence). DNA for the CDR3: TGTGCCAGTCGATACGGGACGAACACCGGGGAGCTGTTTTTT. Translation: CASRYGTNTGELFF. The variable domain in full, with the rest retrieved from reference TRBV19 and TRBJ2-2, is DGGITQSPKYLFRKEGQNVTLSCEQNLNHDAMYWYRQDPGQGLRLIYYSQIVNDFQKGDIAEGYSVSREKKESFPLTVTSAQKNPTAFYLCASRYGTNTGELFFGEGSRLTVL.

Only a few counts were recorded for this clone. This sequence joins TRBV4-3 and TRBJ2-2, with D possibly TRBD1 on 5 matching bases. There are 16 residues in the CDR3. Germline CDR1 LGHNA, CDR2 YSLEER. Deletions cut 0 bases from V and 6 bases from J, with 14 bases between. The CDR3 DNA is TGCGCCAGCAGCCAAGAGGTTACAGGACGGGCCGGGGAGCTGTTTTTT. Its translation: CASSQEVTGRAGELFF.

This rearrangement joins TRBV5-1 to TRBJ2-5; D possibly matches TRBD1 or TRBD2 (6 bases each). The J call is doubtful: the DNA matches TRBJ2-7 better. Germline values: CDR1 SGHRS, CDR2 YFSETQ. This CDR3 is 15 amino acids long. CDR3 DNA: TGCGCCAGCAGCTTTGCCGTAGGGGGGCCCTACGAGCAGTACTTC. It is translated as CASSFAVGGPYEQYF.

The sample holds a few counts of this clone. The rearrangement uses TRBV19 and TRBJ2-3; D is undetermined. With 2 bases removed from V and 2 bases from J, the gap between germline ends came to 8 bases. The CDR3 is 14 residues long. CDR1 is LNHDA and CDR2 is SQIVND in the germline V gene (reference sequence). The CDR3 coding sequence is TGTGCCAGTAGTATACCCGGGTACACAGATACGCAGTATTTT. It encodes CASSIPGYTDTQYF.

This chain connects TRBV4-2 to TRBJ1-6; D unclear. Germline-derived CDR1 and CDR2 are LGHNA and YNFKEQ. V lost 1 base, J lost 10 bases, and 14 bases lay in between. The CDR3 spans 15 residues. The CDR3 region is CASSQVEKGWSPLHF. CDR3 coding DNA: TGTGCCAGCAGCCAAGTGGAAAAGGGTTGGTCACCCCTCCACTTT.

V and J are TRBV9 and TRBJ2-7; 10 bases agree with TRBD2. Germline V gives CDR1 SGDLS, CDR2 YYNGEE. V lost 0 bases and J lost 4; bases outside the gene matches: 4. The CDR3 is 15 amino acids. Here the CDR3 DNA reads TGTGCCAGCAGCGTAGATGGGACTAGCGCTTACGAGCAGTACTTC. Translation gives CASSVDGTSAYEQYF.

The V and J genes are TRBV9 and TRBJ2-1; perhaps TRBD2 as D (5 bases). V lost 0 bases to trimming and J lost 8 bases, with 18 bases between them. CDR1 and CDR2 from the germline V gene are SGDLS and YYNGEE. The CDR3 is 16 residues long. The CDR3 region has the DNA TGTGCCAGCAGCGTAGAAATGAGGGAGACCCCCCATGAGCAGTTCTTC. Translation: CASSVEMRETPHEQFF.

This clone was seen more than once but under ten times. The rearrangement uses TRBV19 and TRBJ2-7; 8 bases are a match to TRBD2. Germline loops: CDR1 LNHDA, CDR2 SQIVND (reference sequence). Unmatched junction bases numbered 16, after V lost 4 bases and J lost 5 bases. This CDR3 contains 17 residues. The CDR3 DNA reads TGTGCCAGTAGTACTACAGGGAGCGGGAGCCTGGGAAACGAGCAGTACTTC. Its translation: CASSTTGSGSLGNEQYF.

V is TRBV30 and J is TRBJ1-1; possibly TRBD1 for D (5 bases). This CDR3 spans 13 amino acids. Germline lookup yields CDR1 GTSNPN and CDR2 SVGIG (reference sequence). Trimming removed 8 bases from V and 4 bases from J, with 17 bases in between. CDR3 bases: TGTGCCGGGAACCGGGACTTGGGCACTGAAGCTTTCTTT. Protein: CAGNRDLGTEAFF.

This clone was seen a single time. This chain connects TRBV6-5 to TRBJ2-2; D may be TRBD1 (6 bases). V lost 1 base and J lost 1, with 7 bases in between. The CDR3 has 15 residues. CDR1 MNHEY and CDR2 SVGAGI come from the germline V gene. DNA of the CDR3: TGTGCCAGCAGTTACTGGGGACAGAACACCGGGGAGCTGTTTTTT. It encodes CASSYWGQNTGELFF.

This chain connects TRBV7-3 to TRBJ2-5; tentatively, D is TRBD2 (5 bases). The V gene's germline CDR1 is SGHTA and CDR2 FQGTGA. The CDR3 has 13 amino acids. Trimming shortened V by 2 bases and J by 7 bases, and 11 bases separated the two germline ends. The chain's CDR3 is CASSLEGRRTQYF. DNA of the CDR3: TGTGCCAGCAGCTTAGAGGGCAGGAGGACCCAGTACTTC. Looking up the rest from reference TRBV7-3 and TRBJ2-5 gives the full variable domain: GAGVSQTPSNKVTEKGKYVELRCDPISGHTALYWYRQSLGQGPEFLIYFQGTGAADDSGLPNDRFFAVRPEGSVSTLKIQRTERGDSAVYLCASSLEGRRTQYFGPGTRLLVL.

This clone was found once. The chain carries TRBV5-1 and TRBJ2-7; 10 positions match TRBD1. The germline V gene encodes CDR1 SGHRS and CDR2 YFSETQ. The length of the CDR3 is 16 residues. V dropped 4 bases and J dropped 4; count of bases not matched to a gene: 11. CDR3 in DNA: TGCGCCAGCAGCCCCTTTCCGGGACAGGGGCCATACGAGCAGTACTTC. As protein: CASSPFPGQGPYEQYF.

This clone was seen once. The CDR3 region is CASSLKGGVTEAFF. The CDR3 DNA follows: TGTGCCAGCAGCTTAAAGGGTGGAGTTACTGAAGCTTTCTTT. The rearrangement links TRBV7-3 to TRBJ1-1; D unclear. Germline V gives CDR1 SGHTA, CDR2 FQGTGA. The CDR3 sequence is 14 residues long. V was pared by 1 base and J by 5 bases, with 11 bases between.

V and J are TRBV7-3 and TRBJ2-2, with D perhaps TRBD2 (6 bases). Germline loops: CDR1 SGHTA, CDR2 FQGTGA. This CDR3 is built from 15 residues. Trimming took 3 bases from V and 0 from J, leaving 8 bases between them. CDR3 sequence: CASSFGGANTGELFF. The CDR3 nucleotides are TGTGCCAGCAGCTTCGGCGGGGCGAACACCGGGGAGCTGTTTTTT.

The gene calls are TRBV27 and TRBJ1-6; the match to TRBD1 covers 9 bases. CDR1 MNHEY and CDR2 SMNVEV come from the germline V gene (reference sequence). V dropped 6 bases and J dropped 0; count of bases not matched to a gene: 6. The CDR3 is made up of 17 amino acids. The CDR3 region has the DNA TGTGCCAGCAGCTACGGACAGGGGAGCTCCTATAATTCACCCCTCCACTTT. It specifies CASSYGQGSSYNSPLHF.

V is TRBV29-1 and J is TRBJ2-3, with D perhaps matching TRBD1 or TRBD2 (6 bases each). Deletions cut 2 bases from V and 5 bases from J, with 14 bases between. The germline gives CDR1 SQVTM, CDR2 ANQGSEA. The CDR3 runs 14 residues. As DNA, the CDR3 is TGCAGCGTTGAAAGTCGGGGGCATGGAGATACGCAGTATTTT. As protein: CSVESRGHGDTQYF.

The V gene is TRBV7-9, the J gene TRBJ1-3; D not resolved. Trimming removed 3 bases at V and 4 bases at J, with 16 bases between. The germline CDR1 and CDR2 sequences are SEHNR and FQNEAQ (reference sequence). The CDR3 has 16 amino acids. The CDR3 reads CASSFYPGVGGNTIYF. The CDR3, as DNA: TGTGCCAGCAGCTTCTACCCTGGGGTCGGCGGAAACACCATATATTTT.

J is TRBJ2-3 and V is TRBV27; maybe TRBD1 (5 bases). Trimming took 5 bases from V and 4 from J, leaving 7 bases between them. The germline V gene encodes CDR1 MNHEY and CDR2 SMNVEV (reference sequence). The CDR3 totals 12 residues. The CDR3 region is CASSPGSDTQYF. Written as DNA, the CDR3 is TGTGCCAGCAGTCCAGGGTCAGATACGCAGTATTTT.

The chain employs TRBV27 and TRBJ2-1; D tentatively reads TRBD1 or TRBD2 (5 bases each). The CDR3 is 15 amino acids. The V and J ends lost 5 bases and 7 bases respectively, with 18 bases between them. The germline V gene encodes CDR1 MNHEY and CDR2 SMNVEV (reference sequence). The CDR3 DNA is TGTGCCAGCAGTCTGACCGGGACCTACTTAAATGAGCAGTTCTTC. Its translation: CASSLTGTYLNEQFF.

This sequence joins TRBV6-5 and TRBJ2-7; D possibly uses TRBD1 or TRBD2 (6 bases each). V lost 0 bases, J lost 0 bases, and 12 bases lay in between. Looked up from germline, CDR1 is MNHEY and CDR2 is SVGAGI. The CDR3 consists of 16 residues. CDR3 region: CASSYSSRGASYEQYF. Written as DNA, the CDR3 is TGTGCCAGCAGTTACTCGTCTAGGGGGGCCTCCTACGAGCAGTACTTC.

The chain uses TRBV19 and TRBJ2-4; D not certain. The CDR3 loop spans 14 amino acids. Germline lookup yields CDR1 LNHDA and CDR2 SQIVND (reference sequence). V was pared by 5 bases and J by 2 bases, with 10 bases between. The CDR3 DNA follows: TGTGCCAGTAGTGACATCGGATCCAAAAACATTCAGTACTTC. It translates to CASSDIGSKNIQYF.

This chain connects TRBV27 to TRBJ2-3; TRBD2 matches 10 bases. Per germline, CDR1 MNHEY and CDR2 SMNVEV (reference sequence). This CDR3 is built from 14 residues. V gave up 9 bases and J gave up 4 bases; unmatched junction bases: 7. CDR3 DNA: TGTGCCAGTAAACCGGGACTAGCGTCAGATACGCAGTATTTT. Amino acid sequence: CASKPGLASDTQYF.

This sequence joins TRBV29-1 and TRBJ2-5, with 8 bases that match TRBD1. The CDR3 spans 13 residues. J lost 5 bases, V lost 4 bases, and 6 bases had no gene match. Germline assignment: CDR1 SQVTM and CDR2 ANQGSEA. CDR3: CSVVQGAGETQYF. The CDR3 coding sequence is TGCAGCGTTGTCCAGGGGGCTGGGGAGACCCAGTACTTC.

This rearrangement joins TRBV6-5 to TRBJ2-1; 7 bases align to TRBD2. This CDR3 spans 15 amino acids. V shed 6 bases, J shed 6 bases, and the junction held 11 bases outside the gene matches. Per germline, CDR1 MNHEY and CDR2 SVGAGI. CDR3 in amino acids: CASSPSGINGNEQFF. CDR3 coding DNA: TGTGCCAGCAGCCCGAGCGGGATAAATGGCAATGAGCAGTTCTTC.

This chain joins TRBV7-3 and TRBJ2-3; 10 nucleotides align to TRBD2. Germline assignment: CDR1 SGHTA and CDR2 FQGTGA. The CDR3 is 16 residues long. V was pared by 2 bases and J by 4 bases, with 6 bases of the junction left unmatched. Here the CDR3 reads CASSLGAGGPSDTQYF. The CDR3 nucleotides read TGTGCCAGCAGCTTAGGAGCGGGAGGGCCGTCAGATACGCAGTATTTT.

This clone was seen only once. The CDR3 is CASSPTGARGTEAFF. Here the CDR3 DNA reads TGTGCCAGCTCACCGACAGGGGCCAGGGGCACTGAAGCTTTCTTT. V gene TRBV18 combines with J gene TRBJ1-1; 8 bases map to TRBD1. The ends lost 3 bases at V and 4 bases at J; junction bases unmatched: 7. The CDR3 consists of 15 residues. Per germline, CDR1 KGHSH and CDR2 LQKENI.

This sequence joins TRBV19 and TRBJ1-4; D possibly corresponds to TRBD1 (5 bases). This CDR3 spans 17 amino acids. Looked up from germline, CDR1 is LNHDA and CDR2 is SQIVND (reference sequence). Trimming cost V 6 bases and J 2 bases, with 19 bases left between them. CDR3 residues: CASSNPHTGGTNEKLFF. CDR3 in DNA: TGTGCCAGTAGCAACCCCCACACGGGGGGGACTAATGAAAAACTGTTTTTT.

This chain joins TRBV6-6 and TRBJ1-1; D unclear. The ends were cut back, 5 bases at V and 0 bases at J, with 7 bases in the middle. The CDR3 consists of 13 residues. Germline CDR1 reads MNHNY; CDR2 reads SVGAGI (reference sequence). DNA for the CDR3: TGTGCCAGCAGTAATTATATGAACACTGAAGCTTTCTTT. Translating it yields CASSNYMNTEAFF.

The chain uses TRBV19 and TRBJ1-2; no clear D gene. V lost 3 bases and J lost 3, with 11 bases in between. Germline CDR1 LNHDA, CDR2 SQIVND (reference sequence). The CDR3 loop spans 14 amino acids. The CDR3 loop is CASSIRQAHYGYTF. For the CDR3, the DNA is TGTGCCAGTAGTATTCGGCAGGCCCACTATGGCTACACCTTC.

This chain joins TRBV19 and TRBJ1-1, with D unclear. Germline-derived CDR1 and CDR2 are LNHDA and SQIVND (reference sequence). V was pared by 7 bases and J by 1 base, with 10 bases between. CDR3 length equals 13 residues. CDR3 region: CASTLRGNTEAFF. For the CDR3, the DNA is TGTGCCAGTACTCTCCGGGGGAACACTGAAGCTTTCTTT.

The CDR3 protein is CASSIAGTSGRAITDTQYF. The CDR3 coding sequence is TGTGCCAGTAGTATAGCCGGGACTAGCGGGAGGGCCATAACAGATACGCAGTATTTT. The rearrangement links TRBV19 to TRBJ2-3; TRBD2 agrees at 16 bases. The junction had 7 bases not matched to a gene; V was cut back by 1 base and J by 3 bases. In germline, CDR1 is LNHDA, CDR2 SQIVND (reference sequence). There are 19 residues in the CDR3.